The 27 T cell receptor beta chains below come from one sample, sequenced in a study of T cells in Graves' hyperthyroidism and ophthalmopathy. RNA transcripts were the template for amplifying TCR beta CDR3 regions. First-round RT-PCR of the TCR CDR3 relied on the HTBI primer set. A single record per CDR3 protein comes from TCRdb applying MiXCR to the multiplex PCR reads. The sample holds 750,000 to 950,000 distinct CDR3 sequences, 35% to 40% seen once. Input material: blood. The receptors were sampled from a man younger than 35 with Graves' hyperthyroidism.

This clonotype has just a few counts. A read error may account for a junction end that differs from germline. The chain is built from TRBV5-4 and TRBJ2-5; 8 nucleotides match TRBD2. CDR3 length: 12 residues. Germline V gene lookup returns CDR1 SGHNT and CDR2 YYREEE (reference sequence). The CDR3, as DNA: TGTGCCAGCAGTCCGGGAGGGGAGAGCCAGTACTTC. Residues: CASSPGGESQYF. Based on the CDR3 plus reference TRBV5-4 and TRBJ2-5, the full variable domain is ETGVTQSPTHLIKTRGQQVTLRCSSQSGHNTVSWYQQALGQGPQFIFQYYREEENGRGNFPPRFSGLQFPNYSSELNVNALELDDSALYLCASSPGGESQYFGPGTRLLVL.

This clonotype was seen a handful of times. This chain connects TRBV5-1 to TRBJ2-7; the D gene is possibly TRBD2 (5 bases). The CDR3 is 13 residues long. Trimming cost V 5 bases and J 3 bases, with 12 bases left between them. CDR1 and CDR2 from the germline V gene are SGHRS and YFSETQ. DNA of the CDR3: TGCGCCAGCAGTCTCACTAGTTTCTACGAGCAGTACTTC. It codes for CASSLTSFYEQYF.

The chain combines TRBV19 with TRBJ1-5; no clear D gene. Trimming removed 0 bases at V and 3 bases at J, with 9 bases between. The CDR3 has 15 residues. The germline CDR1 and CDR2 sequences are LNHDA and SQIVND (reference sequence). The CDR3: CASSIESGFNQPQHF. The CDR3 nucleotides are TGTGCCAGTAGTATAGAATCCGGATTCAATCAGCCCCAGCATTTT.

The V call is TRBV6-5, the J call TRBJ2-5; D may be TRBD1 (6 bases). V lost 5 bases, J lost 5 bases, and 18 bases lay in between. The CDR3 spans 15 residues. Germline V gene data show CDR1 as MNHEY and CDR2 as SVGAGI. The CDR3, as DNA: TGTGCCAGCAGTGCACGACAGGACCTCCTTGAGACCCAGTACTTC. Its translation: CASSARQDLLETQYF.

This clonotype was recorded at least ten times. The chain is built from TRBV25-1 and TRBJ1-1; tentative D call: TRBD1 (5 bases). The CDR3 is made up of 14 amino acids. The germline gives CDR1 MGHDK, CDR2 SYGVNS. V lost 3 bases to trimming and J lost 1 base, with 9 bases between them. The DNA for the CDR3 is TGTGCCAGCAGTGATGGACAACGGAACACTGAAGCTTTCTTT. Its protein product is CASSDGQRNTEAFF.

This clonotype has only a few counts. The CDR3 sequence: CSAREAVEAQQYF. The CDR3 nucleotides read TGCAGTGCTAGAGAGGCCGTGGAGGCACAGCAGTACTTC. The V and J genes are TRBV20-1 and TRBJ2-7, with D possibly TRBD2 on 5 matching bases. This CDR3 comprises 13 residues. V lost 0 bases and J lost 8, with 14 bases in between. CDR1 DFQATT and CDR2 SNEGSKA come from the germline V gene (reference sequence).

This clonotype was seen ten or more times. The genes are TRBV10-3 and TRBJ2-6; no reliable D call. V was trimmed by 3 bases and J by 0 bases, leaving 6 bases between them. The CDR3 loop spans 15 amino acids. CDR1 and CDR2 from the germline V gene are ENHRY and SYGVKD. The CDR3 nucleotides are TGTGCCATCAGTGATGCTAACTCTGGGGCCAACGTCCTGACTTTC. This translates into CAISDANSGANVLTF.

As for this clonotype: At one of its ends the junction is not consistent with the germline gene, which may arise from a read error. This chain connects TRBV4-1 to TRBJ2-7; the D gene could be TRBD1 or TRBD2 (6 bases each). The CDR3 is 15 amino acids. Germline CDR1 and CDR2: MGHRA and YSYEKL. The CDR3: CASSQEGGPTYEQYF. For the CDR3, the DNA is TGTGCCAGCAGCCAAGAGGGGGGACCCACCTACGAGCAGTACTTC.

This clonotype was picked up a small number of times. The chain recombines TRBV7-2 with TRBJ1-1; D is ambiguous. The V and J ends lost 1 base and 6 bases respectively, with 9 bases between them. The germline V gene has CDR1 SGHTA and CDR2 FQGNSA. The CDR3 runs to 13 residues. CDR3 nucleotide sequence: TGTGCCAGCAGCTTAGGTCTCATACCTGAAGCTTTCTTT. It encodes CASSLGLIPEAFF.

Points on this clonotype: No conserved phenylalanine or tryptophan ends this CDR3, so it is likely a read error. This chain uses TRBV20-1 with TRBJ1-2; TRBD1 matches at 9 bases. CDR3 length equals 13 residues. J was trimmed by 2 bases and V by 6 bases; bases with no gene match: 4. Per the germline V gene, CDR1 is DFQATT and CDR2 is SNEGSKA (reference sequence). For the CDR3, the DNA is TGCAGTGCCCCCGGACAGGGGAACTATGGCTACACCCTC. Translated: CSAPGQGNYGYTL.

Worth noting for this clonotype: The junction and the germline gene differ at one end; a read error may be behind it. This chain connects TRBV10-3 to TRBJ1-5, with TRBD1 as a possible D gene (6 bases). Germline CDR1 reads ENHRY; CDR2 reads SYGVKD. There are 16 residues in the CDR3. This CDR3 is CASSDWGAVGNQPQHF. CDR3 nucleotides: TGTGCCAGCAGTGATTGGGGGGCGGTAGGCAATCAGCCCCAGCATTTT.

Worth noting for this clonotype: At one end the junction does not follow the germline gene, possibly because of a read error. J is TRBJ1-5 and V is TRBV15; TRBD1 aligns across 8 bases. The CDR3 spans 16 residues. Germline lookup yields CDR1 LNHNV and CDR2 YYDKDF (reference sequence). The CDR3: CAASSLAGGDSRPQHF. DNA for the CDR3: TGTGCCGCCAGCAGCTTGGCAGGGGGCGATTCCAGGCCCCAGCATTTT.

The CDR3 region is CSVPRQGANEQYF. The CDR3 coding sequence is TGCAGCGTCCCGCGACAGGGGGCAAATGAGCAGTACTTC. This chain links TRBV29-1 with TRBJ2-1, with TRBD1 matching over 10 bases. The tail of the sequence fits TRBJ2-7 better, so the J call may be wrong. This CDR3 spans 13 amino acids. Germline V gene lookup returns CDR1 SQVTM and CDR2 ANQGSEA.

This sequence joins TRBV7-2 and TRBJ1-6; possible D gene TRBD1, 5 bases. Looked up from germline, CDR1 is SGHTA and CDR2 is FQGNSA. There are 14 residues in the CDR3. With 9 bases removed from V and 9 bases from J, the gap between germline ends came to 18 bases. CDR3 bases: TGTGCCAGGAGACCGGGACCCGCGGGTTCACCCCTCCACTTT. It yields the protein CARRPGPAGSPLHF.

V and J are TRBV7-2 and TRBJ2-7; the D call may be TRBD1 or TRBD2 (5 bases each). Germline-derived CDR1 and CDR2 are SGHTA and FQGNSA. This CDR3 is 15 amino acids long. V was trimmed by 5 bases and J by 2 bases, leaving 16 bases between them. CDR3 DNA sequence: TGTGCCAGCAGCCCCACGGGACGCTACCCCTACGAGCAGTACTTC. As protein: CASSPTGRYPYEQYF.

The V gene is TRBV29-1, the J gene TRBJ2-1; D perhaps matches TRBD2 (6 bases). The CDR3 consists of 16 residues. Per germline, CDR1 SQVTM and CDR2 ANQGSEA. Trimming removed 1 base at V and 0 bases at J, with 13 bases between. CDR3 sequence: CSVEGGIGSSYNEQFF. In nucleotides, the CDR3 is TGCAGCGTTGAAGGGGGGATCGGGAGCTCCTACAATGAGCAGTTCTTC.

V and J are TRBV19 and TRBJ1-1; D gene uncertain. Looked up from germline, CDR1 is LNHDA and CDR2 is SQIVND (reference sequence). The ends were cut back, 5 bases at V and 10 bases at J, with 14 bases in the middle. There are 12 residues in the CDR3. The CDR3: CASSHGLAGAFF. CDR3 DNA: TGTGCCAGTAGTCACGGACTAGCGGGAGCTTTCTTT. The whole variable domain, filled in from reference TRBV19 and TRBJ1-1, reads DGGITQSPKYLFRKEGQNVTLSCEQNLNHDAMYWYRQDPGQGLRLIYYSQIVNDFQKGDIAEGYSVSREKKESFPLTVTSAQKNPTAFYLCASSHGLAGAFFGQGTRLTVV.

The chain employs TRBV19 and TRBJ1-5; 8 bases are a match to TRBD1. J was trimmed by 14 bases and V by 3 bases; bases with no gene match: 9. CDR1 and CDR2 from the germline V gene are LNHDA and SQIVND (reference sequence). This CDR3 is 13 amino acids long. CDR3 amino acids: CASSMGRGHDEHF. CDR3 nucleotide sequence: TGTGCCAGTAGTATGGGCAGGGGGCACGACGAGCATTTT. The variable domain in full, completed from reference TRBV19 and TRBJ1-5, reads DGGITQSPKYLFRKEGQNVTLSCEQNLNHDAMYWYRQDPGQGLRLIYYSQIVNDFQKGDIAEGYSVSREKKESFPLTVTSAQKNPTAFYLCASSMGRGHDEHFGDGTRLSIL.

The sample holds many counts of this clonotype. The chain links TRBV29-1 to TRBJ1-1; D remains unclear. In germline, CDR1 is SQVTM, CDR2 ANQGSEA. Trimming cost V 6 bases and J 8 bases, with 10 bases left between them. The CDR3 runs 10 residues. For the CDR3, the DNA is TGCAGCGTCATTCTGGGCGAAGCTTTCTTT. Protein product: CSVILGEAFF.

This chain links TRBV29-1 with TRBJ1-5, with unresolved D. Trimming pared 5 bases from V and 5 bases from J, leaving 10 bases between. The germline gives CDR1 SQVTM, CDR2 ANQGSEA. CDR3 length equals 12 residues. Here the CDR3 reads CSVLGLDQPQHF. The CDR3 DNA follows: TGCAGCGTTCTCGGGTTGGATCAGCCCCAGCATTTT.

V and J are TRBV20-1 and TRBJ2-5; either TRBD1 or TRBD2 may supply D (6 bases each). Looked up from germline, CDR1 is DFQATT and CDR2 is SNEGSKA (reference sequence). The CDR3 is 13 amino acids. Trimming removed 5 bases from V and 2 bases from J, with 12 bases in between. CDR3 sequence reads: CSAWKGGQETQYF. The CDR3 DNA follows: TGCAGTGCTTGGAAGGGGGGACAAGAGACCCAGTACTTC.

This clonotype was observed a handful of times. This chain links TRBV5-1 with TRBJ2-7, with TRBD1 matching 9 bases. This CDR3 contains 16 residues. Germline loops: CDR1 SGHRS, CDR2 YFSETQ. The V segment lost 4 bases and the J segment 2 bases; nucleotides outside the gene matches: 10. The CDR3: CASSEGDRELPYEQYF. CDR3 bases: TGCGCCAGCAGCGAGGGGGACAGGGAGCTCCCCTACGAGCAGTACTTC.

Remarks on this clonotype: This may come from a read error, since a much larger clone is one base off. This rearrangement joins TRBV19 to TRBJ2-7; possibly TRBD2 for D (6 bases). This CDR3 has 14 residues. CDR1 and CDR2 from the germline V gene are LNHDA and SQIVND (reference sequence). The V gene lost 4 bases and the J gene lost 5 bases, with 15 bases spanning the gap. In DNA, the CDR3 is TGTGCCAGTAGTAAGGACTACGAAGTTCACGAGCAGTACTTC. It yields the protein CASSKDYEVHEQYF.

This clonotype was recorded a few times. This chain connects TRBV7-9 to TRBJ2-7; 11 bases fit TRBD2. This CDR3 is built from 15 residues. Trimming at V came to 5 bases and at J to 1 base, leaving 4 bases not matched to a gene. The germline CDR1 and CDR2 sequences are SEHNR and FQNEAQ (reference sequence). The CDR3 loop reads CASSRSGRDSYEQYF. CDR3 nucleotide sequence: TGTGCCAGCAGCCGTAGCGGGAGGGATTCCTACGAGCAGTACTTC.

About this clonotype: The junction differs from germline at one of its ends, possibly a read error. The chain employs TRBV19 and TRBJ1-1, with D perhaps TRBD1 (5 bases). CDR3 length: 14 residues. Germline loops: CDR1 LNHDA, CDR2 SQIVND (reference sequence). The CDR3 is CAGSPIGENTEAFF. In nucleotides, the CDR3 is TGTGCCGGTAGTCCGATAGGGGAGAACACTGAAGCTTTCTTT.

V usage is TRBV2 and J usage is TRBJ2-7, with D maybe TRBD1 (6 bases). V was trimmed by 0 bases and J by 2 bases, leaving 11 bases between them. The CDR3 length is 15 residues. CDR1 is SNHLY, CDR2 FYNNEI, per germline. Written as DNA, the CDR3 is TGTGCCAGCAGTGAAGCAAAGGCAGGGGCCTACGAGCAGTACTTC. Translation: CASSEAKAGAYEQYF. Using reference TRBV2 and TRBJ2-7 for the parts outside the CDR3, the full variable domain is EPEVTQTPSHQVTQMGQEVILRCVPISNHLYFYWYRQILGQKVEFLVSFYNNEISEKSEIFDDQFSVERPDGSNFTLKIRSTKLEDSAMYFCASSEAKAGAYEQYFGPGTRLTVT.

This clonotype was detected only once. The chain links TRBV29-1 to TRBJ2-2; D perhaps matches TRBD1 (6 bases). This CDR3 contains 17 residues. From germline, CDR1 is SQVTM and CDR2 ANQGSEA. In nucleotides, the CDR3 is TGCGCCAGCAGCCAAGTAGGCAGGGGCGCGAACACCGGGGAGCTGTTTTTT. Protein: CASSQVGRGANTGELFF.